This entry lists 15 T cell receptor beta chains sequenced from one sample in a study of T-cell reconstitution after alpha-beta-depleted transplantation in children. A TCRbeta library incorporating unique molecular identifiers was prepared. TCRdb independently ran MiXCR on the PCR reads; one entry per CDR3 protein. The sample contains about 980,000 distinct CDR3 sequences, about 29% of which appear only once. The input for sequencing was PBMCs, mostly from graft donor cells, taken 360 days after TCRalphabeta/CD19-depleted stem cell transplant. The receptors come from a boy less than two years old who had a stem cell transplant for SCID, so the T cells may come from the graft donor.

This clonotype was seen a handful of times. The CDR3 DNA reads TGCAGTGCTGGAGGGGGGGGTAACGAGCAGTACTTC. Its translation is CSAGGGGNEQYF. The V gene is TRBV20-1, the J gene TRBJ2-7, with D possibly TRBD2 on 7 matching bases. This CDR3 is 12 amino acids long. Germline CDR1 DFQATT, CDR2 SNEGSKA (reference sequence). V lost 5 bases to trimming and J lost 5 bases, with 13 bases between them.

The CDR3 nucleotides are TGCGCCAGCAGCCAAGAAGGGACCACCCCGATTGGGGAGCTGTTTTTT. Translation: CASSQEGTTPIGELFF. The J gene is TRBJ2-2, the V gene TRBV4-3; possibly TRBD1 or TRBD2 for D (5 bases each). There are 16 residues in the CDR3. Germline lookup yields CDR1 LGHNA and CDR2 YSLEER. V was cut by 0 bases and J by 8 bases, with 16 bases left in between.

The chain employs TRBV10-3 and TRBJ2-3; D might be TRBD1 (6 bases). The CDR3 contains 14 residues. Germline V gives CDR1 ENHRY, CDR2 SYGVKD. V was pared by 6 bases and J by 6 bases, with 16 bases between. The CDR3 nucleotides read TGTGCCATCAGCCAGGACAGCGCCCACGATACGCAGTATTTT. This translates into CAISQDSAHDTQYF.

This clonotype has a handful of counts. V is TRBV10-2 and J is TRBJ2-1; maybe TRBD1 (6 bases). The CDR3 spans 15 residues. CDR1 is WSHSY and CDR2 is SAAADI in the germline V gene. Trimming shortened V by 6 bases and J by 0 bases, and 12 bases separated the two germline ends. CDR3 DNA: TGCGCCAGCAGAGACAGGCTGTCCTCCTACAATGAGCAGTTCTTC. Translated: CASRDRLSSYNEQFF.

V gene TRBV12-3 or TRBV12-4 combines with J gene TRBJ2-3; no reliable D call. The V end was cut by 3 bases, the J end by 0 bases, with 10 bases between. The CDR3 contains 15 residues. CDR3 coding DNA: TGTGCCAGCAGTTTCTCCCCGACTAGCACAGATACGCAGTATTTT. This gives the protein CASSFSPTSTDTQYF.

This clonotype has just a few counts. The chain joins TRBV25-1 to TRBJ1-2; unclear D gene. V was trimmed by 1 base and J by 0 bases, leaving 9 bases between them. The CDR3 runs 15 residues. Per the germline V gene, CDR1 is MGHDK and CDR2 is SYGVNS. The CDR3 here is CASSESDTPNYGYTF. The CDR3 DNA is TGTGCCAGCAGTGAATCCGACACCCCTAACTATGGCTACACCTTC.

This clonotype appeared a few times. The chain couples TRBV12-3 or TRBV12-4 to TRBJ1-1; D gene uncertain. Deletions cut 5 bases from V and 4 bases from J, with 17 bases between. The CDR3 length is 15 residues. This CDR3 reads CASSLHLRMRTEAFF. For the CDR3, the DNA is TGTGCCAGCAGTCTCCACTTAAGGATGCGCACTGAAGCTTTCTTT.

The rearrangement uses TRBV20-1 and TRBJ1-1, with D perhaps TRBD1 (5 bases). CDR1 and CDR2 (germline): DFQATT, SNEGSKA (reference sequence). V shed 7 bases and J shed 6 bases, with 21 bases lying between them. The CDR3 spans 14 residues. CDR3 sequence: CSVWGVRGRAEAFF. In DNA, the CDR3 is TGCAGTGTATGGGGGGTAAGGGGAAGGGCTGAAGCTTTCTTT.

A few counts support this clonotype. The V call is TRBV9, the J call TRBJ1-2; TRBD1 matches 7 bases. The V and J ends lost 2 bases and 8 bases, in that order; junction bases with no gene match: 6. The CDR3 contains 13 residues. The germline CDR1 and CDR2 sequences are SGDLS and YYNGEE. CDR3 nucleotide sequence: TGTGCCAGCAGCGTCCCGGGACAGAAAGGCTACACCTTC. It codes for CASSVPGQKGYTF. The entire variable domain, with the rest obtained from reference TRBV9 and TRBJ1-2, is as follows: DSGVTQTPKHLITATGQRVTLRCSPRSGDLSVYWYQQSLDQGLQFLIQYYNGEERAKGNILERFSAQQFPDLHSELNLSSLELGDSALYFCASSVPGQKGYTFGSGTRLTVV.

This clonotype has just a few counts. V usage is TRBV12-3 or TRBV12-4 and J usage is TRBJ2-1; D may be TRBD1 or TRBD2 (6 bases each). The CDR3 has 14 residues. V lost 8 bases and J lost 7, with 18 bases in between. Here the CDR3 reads CASRETGAPNEQFF. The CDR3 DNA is TGTGCCAGCCGCGAAACGGGGGCCCCAAATGAGCAGTTCTTC.

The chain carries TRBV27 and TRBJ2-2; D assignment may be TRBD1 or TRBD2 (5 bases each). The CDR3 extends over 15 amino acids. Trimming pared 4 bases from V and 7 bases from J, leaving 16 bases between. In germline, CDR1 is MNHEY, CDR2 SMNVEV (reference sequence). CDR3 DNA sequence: TGTGCCAGCAGTTACGATCGGGGCGGCGGCGGGGAGCTGTTTTTT. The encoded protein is CASSYDRGGGGELFF.

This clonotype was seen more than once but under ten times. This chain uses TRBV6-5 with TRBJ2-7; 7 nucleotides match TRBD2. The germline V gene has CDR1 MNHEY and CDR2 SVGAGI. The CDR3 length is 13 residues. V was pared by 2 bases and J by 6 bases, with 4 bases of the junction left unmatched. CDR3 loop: CASSYGRGVEQYF. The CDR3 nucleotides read TGTGCCAGCAGTTACGGGAGGGGTGTCGAGCAGTACTTC.

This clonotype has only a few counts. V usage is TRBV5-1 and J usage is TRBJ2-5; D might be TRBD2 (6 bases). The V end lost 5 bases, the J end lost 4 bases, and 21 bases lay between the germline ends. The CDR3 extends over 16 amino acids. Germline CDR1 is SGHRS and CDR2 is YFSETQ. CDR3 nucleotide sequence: TGCGCCAGCAGTTTCCCCCCGGGGACTCCTTCAGAGACCCAGTACTTC. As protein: CASSFPPGTPSETQYF.

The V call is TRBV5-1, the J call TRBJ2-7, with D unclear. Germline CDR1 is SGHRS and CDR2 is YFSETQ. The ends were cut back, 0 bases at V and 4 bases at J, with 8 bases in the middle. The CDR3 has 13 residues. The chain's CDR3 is CASSLEPAYEQYF. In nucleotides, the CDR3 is TGCGCCAGCAGCTTGGAGCCAGCGTACGAGCAGTACTTC.

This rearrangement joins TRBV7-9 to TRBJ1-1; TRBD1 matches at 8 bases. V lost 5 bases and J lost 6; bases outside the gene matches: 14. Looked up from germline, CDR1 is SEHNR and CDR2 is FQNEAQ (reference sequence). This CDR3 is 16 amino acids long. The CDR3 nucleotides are TGTGCCAGCAGCCCGGATGGGGCAGGGGGCTGGGCTGAAGCTTTCTTT. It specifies CASSPDGAGGWAEAFF. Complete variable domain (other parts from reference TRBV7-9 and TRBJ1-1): DTGVSQNPRHKITKRGQNVTFRCDPISEHNRLYWYRQTLGQGPEFLTYFQNEAQLEKSRLLSDRFSAERPKGSFSTLEIQRTEQGDSAMYLCASSPDGAGGWAEAFFGQGTRLTVV.